The 10 T cell receptor beta chains reported below all come from one sample, sequenced in a study of cytomegalovirus exposure and HLA in healthy donors. The PCR ran on 60 Vbeta and 13 Jbeta primers. The table came from immunoSEQ multiplex PCR; TCRdb's copy has only in-frame clones and leaves some out. This sample contains roughly 43,000 clones. The material sequenced was PBMCs. These receptors were taken from a woman in her thirties or forties in good health and CMV-seronegative.

This chain uses TRBV6-1 with TRBJ1-5, with 7 bases that match TRBD1. The CDR3 runs 18 residues. CDR1 is MNHNS and CDR2 is SASEGT in the germline V gene. Trimming took 4 bases from V and 0 from J; bases not matched to a gene: 12. The CDR3 DNA sequence: TGTGCCAGCAGTGTTAGACAGGGAAGGTTCCCTAGCAATCAGCCCCAGCATTTT. As protein: CASSVRQGRFPSNQPQHF.

The gene calls are TRBV19 and TRBJ2-7, with D perhaps matching TRBD2 (6 bases). The CDR3 spans 16 residues. CDR1 is LNHDA, CDR2 SQIVND, per germline (reference sequence). V gave up 5 bases and J gave up 5 bases, with 22 bases separating them. The CDR3 sequence is CASSSDSGTLIDEQYF. CDR3 DNA: TGTGCCAGTAGTTCAGATTCCGGGACTCTCATCGACGAGCAGTACTTC.

CDR3 region: CASSQGLAGSDTQYF. DNA for the CDR3: TGTGCCAGCTCACAGGGACTAGCGGGATCGGATACGCAGTATTTT. V and J are TRBV18 and TRBJ2-3; 13 bases are a match to TRBD2. Germline V CDR1 and CDR2: KGHSH, LQKENI. Trimming took 4 bases from V and 6 from J; bases not matched to a gene: 4. The CDR3 loop spans 15 amino acids.

The rearrangement uses TRBV4-3 and TRBJ1-2; 7 bases are a match to TRBD1. Germline trimming cut 1 base from V and 3 bases from J; bases unmatched to any gene: 8. Germline V gene sequence: CDR1 LGHNA, CDR2 YSLEER. This CDR3 spans 16 amino acids. Here the CDR3 reads CASSQAEGASHYGYTF. The CDR3 region has the DNA TGCGCCAGCAGCCAAGCGGAGGGGGCTAGTCACTATGGCTACACCTTC.

The V and J genes are TRBV5-5 and TRBJ1-5, with 11 bases aligning to TRBD1. This CDR3 is 19 amino acids long. With 4 bases clipped from V and 1 base from J, the junction kept 13 bases outside the gene matches. CDR1 and CDR2 (germline): SGHKS, YYEKEE (reference sequence). The CDR3 loop reads CASSSGQGARETSNQPQHF. The CDR3 DNA sequence: TGTGCCAGCAGCAGTGGACAGGGGGCGCGGGAGACGAGCAATCAGCCCCAGCATTTT.

The V call is TRBV4-3, the J call TRBJ2-1; 10 positions match TRBD2. Germline assignment: CDR1 LGHNA and CDR2 YSLEER. Trimming took 3 bases from V and 3 from J; bases not matched to a gene: 11. This CDR3 spans 18 amino acids. In DNA form, the CDR3 reads TGCGCCAGCAGCCAGCTCGCCTCTACTAGCGGGGACTACAATGAGCAGTTCTTC. It specifies CASSQLASTSGDYNEQFF.

The chain combines TRBV7-9 with TRBJ2-1; a possible D gene is TRBD2 (6 bases). The CDR3 spans 13 residues. V lost 4 bases and J lost 4, with 8 bases in between. Germline V lookup: CDR1 SEHNR, CDR2 FQNEAQ (reference sequence). DNA of the CDR3: TGTGCCAGCAGCTCTAGCGAGTACAATGAGCAGTTCTTC. This translates into CASSSSEYNEQFF. The whole variable domain, remainder taken from reference TRBV7-9 and TRBJ2-1, is DTGVSQNPRHKITKRGQNVTFRCDPISEHNRLYWYRQTLGQGPEFLTYFQNEAQLEKSRLLSDRFSAERPKGSFSTLEIQRTEQGDSAMYLCASSSSEYNEQFFGPGTRLTVL.

The chain couples TRBV20-1 to TRBJ1-1; D gene ambiguous. In germline, CDR1 is DFQATT, CDR2 SNEGSKA (reference sequence). CDR3 length: 10 residues. CDR3 bases: TGCGGAGGAAAAGTCACCGAAGCTTTCTTT. Protein product: CGGKVTEAFF.

V and J are TRBV19 and TRBJ1-5; D ambiguous. V lost 5 bases to trimming and J lost 0 bases, with 17 bases between them. CDR1 and CDR2 (germline): LNHDA, SQIVND (reference sequence). CDR3 length equals 17 residues. This chain's CDR3 is CASSSYPEPYSNQPQHF. The CDR3 DNA reads as TGTGCCAGTAGTTCTTACCCGGAGCCATATAGCAATCAGCCCCAGCATTTT.

This rearrangement joins TRBV19 to TRBJ2-7; no firm D call. The CDR3 is made up of 14 amino acids. Trimming stripped 6 bases from V and 9 bases from J, with 21 bases between. Germline V gene lookup returns CDR1 LNHDA and CDR2 SQIVND (reference sequence). The CDR3 DNA is TGTGCCAGTAGCAAAAGCGTTTACTACGAGCTGCAGTACTTC. Translated, it gives CASSKSVYYELQYF.